The 25 T cell receptor beta chains presented below share a single source sample, sequenced in a study of shared clonotypes between healthy human individuals. Sequencing used immunoSEQ multiplex PCR; TCRdb keeps in-frame clones, though not all of them. In the table there are about 2.1 million clones, 85% to 95% of which are singletons. The naive CD8 subset, CD45RO-negative cells positively selected for CCR7, excluded terminally differentiated effector memory CD45RA+ cells. Sequenced: naive CD8+ T cells from PBMCs. The receptors come from a man between 18 and 35 years old in good health. Some clones in this sample may be carry-over from other donors' samples.

The gene calls are TRBV4-1 and TRBJ1-2; D is unclear. Germline CDR1 is MGHRA and CDR2 is YSYEKL. The CDR3 extends over 13 amino acids. Trimming left V 2 bases short and J 8 bases short, with 12 bases between. DNA of the CDR3: TGCGCCAGCAGCCAATTGGGGTTGTGGGGCTACACCTTC. Encoded protein: CASSQLGLWGYTF.

This chain uses TRBV4-1 with TRBJ2-2, with 8 bases that match TRBD1. Trimming removed 1 base from V and 6 bases from J; junction bases left unmatched: 7. CDR1 and CDR2 from the germline V gene are MGHRA and YSYEKL. The CDR3 runs to 16 residues. The CDR3 region is CASSQGARGLSGELFF. CDR3 nucleotide sequence: TGCGCCAGCAGCCAAGGAGCCAGGGGGCTTTCCGGGGAGCTGTTTTTT.

The V gene is TRBV13, the J gene TRBJ2-1, with a tentative D call TRBD2 (5 bases). The germline V gene has CDR1 PRHDT and CDR2 FYEKMQ (reference sequence). V was trimmed by 5 bases and J by 1 base, leaving 12 bases between them. CDR3 length equals 15 residues. The CDR3 sequence is CASSQAGSSYNEQFF. The CDR3 nucleotides are TGTGCCAGCAGCCAGGCTGGGAGTTCCTACAATGAGCAGTTCTTC.

The V and J genes are TRBV12-5 and TRBJ2-5; 7 bases match TRBD1. V lost 1 base to trimming and J lost 5 bases; unmatched junction nucleotides: 1. The CDR3 spans 13 residues. The germline V gene has CDR1 LGHNT and CDR2 FRNRAP. Here the CDR3 reads CASGLDRGETQYF. The CDR3 coding sequence is TGTGCTAGTGGTTTGGACAGGGGTGAGACCCAGTACTTC.

This clone was observed a few times. This chain uses TRBV11-2 with TRBJ1-3, with no clear D. V was clipped by 1 base and J by 6 bases, with 7 bases between them. The length of the CDR3 is 13 residues. Germline assignment: CDR1 SGHAT and CDR2 FQNNGV. CDR3 sequence (DNA): TGTGCCAGCAGCTTAGCAGGATTAAACACCATATATTTT. As protein: CASSLAGLNTIYF.

J is TRBJ2-2 and V is TRBV5-1, with D unresolved. Germline V lookup: CDR1 SGHRS, CDR2 YFSETQ. The CDR3 has 13 residues. Trimming left V 4 bases short and J 8 bases short, with 12 bases between. The CDR3 loop is CASSPTISGELFF. The CDR3 nucleotides are TGCGCCAGCAGCCCGACAATATCTGGGGAGCTGTTTTTT.

The V and J genes are TRBV7-9 and TRBJ2-5, with a weak D call TRBD2 (5 bases). This CDR3 region has 14 residues. Germline loops: CDR1 SEHNR, CDR2 FQNEAQ (reference sequence). The V gene lost 5 bases and the J gene lost 2 bases, with 12 bases spanning the gap. The CDR3 region is CASSPGVQQETQYF. CDR3 coding DNA: TGTGCCAGCAGCCCCGGGGTTCAGCAAGAGACCCAGTACTTC.

The DNA of the CDR3 is TGTGCCAGCAGTCCCACCGGGACAGGGATCTCTGGGGCCAACGTCCTGACTTTC. Translating gives CASSPTGTGISGANVLTF. V and J are TRBV28 and TRBJ2-6; 9 nucleotides agree with TRBD1. The CDR3 is 18 residues long. V shed 5 bases and J 0 bases; nucleotides not matched to a gene: 8. CDR1 MDHEN and CDR2 SYDVKM come from the germline V gene.

The chain combines TRBV11-3 with TRBJ2-3; 15 bases match TRBD2. From germline, CDR1 is SGHNT and CDR2 YENEEA. The length of the CDR3 is 17 residues. Trimming removed 4 bases from V and 2 bases from J; junction bases left unmatched: 4. The CDR3 spells CASSSGLAGGLTDTQYF. CDR3 nucleotides: TGTGCCAGCAGCTCGGGACTAGCGGGAGGACTCACAGATACGCAGTATTTT. The full variable domain, with the rest looked up from reference TRBV11-3 and TRBJ2-3, is EAGVVQSPRYKIIEKKQPVAFWCNPISGHNTLYWYLQNLGQGPELLIRYENEEAVDDSQLPKDRFSAERLKGVDSTLKIQPAELGDSAVYLCASSSGLAGGLTDTQYFGPGTRLTVL.

On this clone itself: This same CDR3 is encoded by further DNA sequences in the sample. This sequence joins TRBV28 and TRBJ2-7, with D unclear. The CDR3 is 12 amino acids. Germline CDR1 MDHEN, CDR2 SYDVKM. V lost 3 bases and J lost 4, with 7 bases in between. CDR3 residues: CASSFGPYEQYF. Here the CDR3 DNA reads TGTGCCAGCAGTTTCGGGCCGTACGAGCAGTACTTC.

As to this clone: At the DNA level, this CDR3 is encoded by other sequences in the same sample as well. The CDR3 loop is CASSLEAGGYNEQFF. The CDR3 nucleotides are TGTGCCAGCAGCTTAGAGGCGGGAGGTTACAATGAGCAGTTCTTC. This chain joins TRBV11-2 and TRBJ2-1, with 8 bases matching TRBD2. The germline gives CDR1 SGHAT, CDR2 FQNNGV. V lost 0 bases to trimming and J lost 4 bases; unmatched junction nucleotides: 2. This CDR3 has 15 residues.

The V call is TRBV7-9, the J call TRBJ2-1, with D possibly TRBD2 on 5 matching bases. With 7 bases removed from V and 4 bases from J, the gap between germline ends came to 17 bases. Germline loops: CDR1 SEHNR, CDR2 FQNEAQ (reference sequence). CDR3 length: 15 amino acids. CDR3: CASTNTGKSYNEQFF. The CDR3 region has the DNA TGTGCCAGCACCAATACCGGGAAGAGTTACAATGAGCAGTTCTTC.

The chain links TRBV25-1 to TRBJ2-7; no firm D call. The germline V gene has CDR1 MGHDK and CDR2 SYGVNS. V was trimmed by 4 bases and J by 6 bases, leaving 7 bases between them. The CDR3 totals 11 residues. CDR3 bases: TGTGCCAGCAGTGGTCTCATCGAGCAGTACTTC. Protein sequence: CASSGLIEQYF.

This rearrangement joins TRBV28 to TRBJ2-7; the match to TRBD1 covers 9 bases. The CDR3 is 16 residues long. Trimming cost V 6 bases and J 3 bases; bases outside gene matches: 12. Per the germline V gene, CDR1 is MDHEN and CDR2 is SYDVKM. CDR3 in DNA: TGTGCCAGCAGCTTGGGGGCCGGGACAGGGTTCTACGAGCAGTACTTC. Translating gives CASSLGAGTGFYEQYF.

This clone was seen just once. This chain uses TRBV29-1 with TRBJ2-1, with TRBD2 as a possible D gene (6 bases). Germline V gene sequence: CDR1 SQVTM, CDR2 ANQGSEA. The V end was cut by 7 bases, the J end by 10 bases, with 23 bases between. The length of the CDR3 is 14 residues. The CDR3 loop is CSAGTGTVKLEQFF. In DNA, the CDR3 is TGCAGCGCGGGAACCGGGACTGTAAAATTAGAGCAGTTCTTC.

This chain links TRBV7-8 with TRBJ2-1; 9 bases are shared with TRBD2. The junction had 8 bases not matched to a gene; V was cut back by 1 base and J by 7 bases. The CDR3 has 16 residues. CDR1 SGHVS and CDR2 FQNEAQ come from the germline V gene. The CDR3 coding sequence is TGTGCCAGCAGCTTAGTGGGACTAGCATTTTCGAATGAGCAGTTCTTC. Translating gives CASSLVGLAFSNEQFF. Variable domain in full (rest from reference TRBV7-8 and TRBJ2-1): GAGVSQSPRYKVAKRGQDVALRCDPISGHVSLFWYQQALGQGPEFLTYFQNEAQLDKSGLPSDRFFAERPEGSVSTLKIQRTQQEDSAVYLCASSLVGLAFSNEQFFGPGTRLTVL.

V is TRBV29-1 and J is TRBJ2-2; a possible D gene is TRBD2 (5 bases). The CDR3 is 12 residues long. V lost 4 bases, J lost 6 bases, and 9 bases lay in between. Germline V gene lookup returns CDR1 SQVTM and CDR2 ANQGSEA. CDR3 protein: CSVVLVAGELFF. In DNA, the CDR3 is TGCAGCGTTGTACTAGTAGCCGGGGAGCTGTTTTTT.

With regard to this clone: The sample carries other DNA sequences with the same CDR3. The CDR3 DNA sequence: TGTGCCAGCAGTTTTTCTCTCAACTACGAGCAGTACTTC. Translating it yields CASSFSLNYEQYF. This chain links TRBV28 with TRBJ2-7; D gene ambiguous. The CDR3 spans 13 residues. V was trimmed by 3 bases and J by 3 bases, leaving 9 bases between them. Germline CDR1 is MDHEN and CDR2 is SYDVKM.

In its sample, this clone was seen a few times. This sequence joins TRBV6-5 and TRBJ1-1; no clear D. V was shortened by 5 bases and J by 3 bases, with 7 bases between the two germline ends. Germline CDR1 reads MNHEY; CDR2 reads SVGAGI. The CDR3 length is 12 residues. The CDR3 nucleotides are TGTGCCAGCAGTGGTGGTCACACTGAAGCTTTCTTT. As protein: CASSGGHTEAFF.

The chain joins TRBV7-2 to TRBJ2-7; 11 nucleotides align to TRBD2. The CDR3 extends over 17 amino acids. The germline CDR1 and CDR2 sequences are SGHTA and FQGNSA. The V and J ends lost 6 bases and 4 bases, in that order; junction bases with no gene match: 14. This chain's CDR3 is CASRVDPLAGGNYEQYF. The CDR3 DNA is TGTGCCAGCAGGGTAGACCCTCTAGCGGGAGGTAATTACGAGCAGTACTTC.

The CDR3 DNA reads TGTGCCAGCAGTTTATCGGGGGACAGGGCGGAGACCCAGTACTTC. Its protein is CASSLSGDRAETQYF. The chain combines TRBV28 with TRBJ2-5; TRBD1 matches at 9 bases. With V trimmed by 1 base and J by 5 bases, 5 bases remained unmatched. Germline CDR1 reads MDHEN; CDR2 reads SYDVKM. The CDR3 has 15 residues.

V and J are TRBV27 and TRBJ2-7; no definite D call. The CDR3 totals 13 residues. The V and J ends lost 1 base and 6 bases respectively, with 10 bases between them. CDR1 is MNHEY and CDR2 is SMNVEV in the germline V gene (reference sequence). The CDR3, as DNA: TGTGCCAGCAGTTTATTTCCTGGCAGCGAGCAGTACTTC. Encoded protein: CASSLFPGSEQYF.

V is TRBV28 and J is TRBJ2-1; TRBD2 is a possible D gene (5 bases). The CDR3 consists of 13 residues. V gave up 10 bases and J gave up 9 bases, with 19 bases separating them. Germline CDR1 reads MDHEN; CDR2 reads SYDVKM. This chain's CDR3 is CATRTGNLGEQFF. The DNA of the CDR3 is TGTGCCACCCGCACCGGGAACTTAGGTGAGCAGTTCTTC.

CDR3 sequence reads: CASSRGDYQPQHF. In DNA form, the CDR3 reads TGTGCCAGTAGCCGGGGGGACTATCAGCCCCAGCATTTT. The chain uses TRBV19 and TRBJ1-5, with a weak D call TRBD1 (5 bases). The CDR3 loop spans 13 amino acids. Germline-derived CDR1 and CDR2 are LNHDA and SQIVND (reference sequence). The V and J ends lost 6 bases and 5 bases respectively, with 11 bases between them.

V gene TRBV27 combines with J gene TRBJ2-7; D is perhaps TRBD2 (6 bases). The CDR3 spans 15 residues. Trimming took off 2 bases at V and 4 bases at J, with 15 bases between the two ends. Germline CDR1 reads MNHEY; CDR2 reads SMNVEV (reference sequence). The chain's CDR3 is CASSLVTGVQYEQYF. CDR3 in DNA: TGTGCCAGCAGTTTAGTAACGGGGGTTCAGTACGAGCAGTACTTC.